These 22 T cell receptor beta chains share one sample of origin, sequenced in a study of cytomegalovirus exposure and HLA in healthy donors (TCRdb year 2017). The method behind the library was the immunoSEQ multiplex PCR assay. A mixture of 60 forward primers for TCR Vbeta segments and 13 reverse primers for TCR Jbeta segments was used in the multiplex PCR. This immuneACCESS table, as held by TCRdb, lists in-frame sequences with V and J called but not all clones. Of the missing ones, under half trace to an unresolved V gene in checked studies; the others have no known cause. This sample has under 150,000 clones in its table, and about three quarters of those were observed once. Around 1.2% of the sample rests with the top ten. The sequenced material came from PBMCs. The source of these receptors is a male donor in good health and CMV-seropositive.

The chain employs TRBV5-1 and TRBJ1-3; D uncertain. Germline V lookup: CDR1 SGHRS, CDR2 YFSETQ. The V end was cut by 0 bases, the J end by 2 bases, with 9 bases between. The CDR3 loop spans 15 amino acids. DNA of the CDR3: TGCGCCAGCAGCTTGGTGAGTGGAGCTGGAAACACCATATATTTT. Its translation is CASSLVSGAGNTIYF.

The CDR3 loop is CASSPGVGQPQHF. CDR3 nucleotide sequence: TGTGCCAGTAGCCCAGGGGTTGGGCAGCCCCAGCATTTT. The chain has TRBV19 and TRBJ1-5, with D possibly TRBD1 on 6 matching bases. CDR3 length equals 13 residues. Germline lookup yields CDR1 LNHDA and CDR2 SQIVND (reference sequence). The ends were cut back, 6 bases at V and 7 bases at J, with 13 bases in the middle.

The chain employs TRBV19 and TRBJ2-1; 10 bases agree with TRBD2. This CDR3 is 16 amino acids long. Germline V gene sequence: CDR1 LNHDA, CDR2 SQIVND (reference sequence). Trimming took 5 bases from V and 4 from J; bases not matched to a gene: 8. CDR3 DNA sequence: TGTGCCAGTAGTGTGCCCGGACTAGCGGATTACAATGAGCAGTTCTTC. Its protein product is CASSVPGLADYNEQFF.

V usage is TRBV4-3 and J usage is TRBJ1-2; TRBD1 is a possible D gene (6 bases). With 0 bases removed from V and 5 bases from J, the gap between germline ends came to 13 bases. The CDR3 covers 15 residues. Germline V gene lookup returns CDR1 LGHNA and CDR2 YSLEER. The CDR3 DNA is TGCGCCAGCAGCCAAGATCCGGGGGGCGGGTATGGCTACACCTTC. It is translated as CASSQDPGGGYGYTF.

The chain has TRBV29-1 and TRBJ2-5; D remains ambiguous. V dropped 3 bases and J dropped 5 bases, with 22 bases sitting between them. Germline CDR1 reads SQVTM; CDR2 reads ANQGSEA. CDR3 size: 16 residues. This CDR3 is CSVDFGFQESGETQYF. The CDR3, as DNA: TGCAGCGTTGATTTCGGGTTTCAAGAGTCCGGTGAGACCCAGTACTTC.

The chain uses TRBV7-8 and TRBJ1-6; unclear D gene. This CDR3 has 18 amino acids. CDR1 and CDR2 (germline): SGHVS, FQNEAQ. V was pared by 3 bases and J by 6 bases, with 21 bases between. The CDR3 nucleotides are TGTGCCAGCAGCTTGGCGGCTTGGGAGCTGGGTGGTAATTCACCCCTCCACTTT. Its protein is CASSLAAWELGGNSPLHF.

This clone has only a few counts. The chain uses TRBV27 and TRBJ1-1; no clear D gene. CDR1 is MNHEY and CDR2 is SMNVEV in the germline V gene (reference sequence). The CDR3 spans 12 residues. V gave up 3 bases and J gave up 2 bases, with 4 bases separating them. DNA for the CDR3: TGTGCCAGCAGTTTCGGTAACACTGAAGCTTTCTTT. Protein product: CASSFGNTEAFF.

The genes are TRBV4-1 and TRBJ1-5; 8 positions match TRBD1. The CDR3 is 17 residues long. Unmatched junction bases numbered 8, after V lost 1 base and J lost 3 bases. CDR1 is MGHRA and CDR2 is YSYEKL in the germline V gene. CDR3 sequence (DNA): TGCGCCAGCAGCCAAGTCGGGACAGGTCCTAACAATCAGCCCCAGCATTTT. It encodes CASSQVGTGPNNQPQHF.

The CDR3 here is CASSPGQGLAGVSEQYF. In DNA form, the CDR3 reads TGTGCCAGCTCACCAGGACAGGGACTAGCGGGAGTAAGTGAGCAGTACTTC. This rearrangement joins TRBV18 to TRBJ2-7; 14 positions match TRBD2. The germline gives CDR1 KGHSH, CDR2 LQKENI. This CDR3 spans 17 amino acids. V shed 2 bases, J shed 7 bases, and the junction held 10 bases outside the gene matches. The full variable domain, rest sourced from reference TRBV18 and TRBJ2-7, is NAGVMQNPRHLVRRRGQEARLRCSPMKGHSHVYWYRQLPEEGLKFMVYLQKENIIDESGMPKERFSAEFPKEGPSILRIQQVVRGDSAAYFCASSPGQGLAGVSEQYFGPGTRLTVT.

The J gene is TRBJ2-1, the V gene TRBV2; D may be TRBD2 (6 bases). Trimming removed 2 bases at V and 0 bases at J, with 8 bases between. This CDR3 region has 15 residues. Germline values: CDR1 SNHLY, CDR2 FYNNEI. The CDR3 DNA reads TGTGCCAGCAGTGAACTAGCGTACTCCTACAATGAGCAGTTCTTC. Protein product: CASSELAYSYNEQFF. The full variable domain, completed using reference TRBV2 and TRBJ2-1, is EPEVTQTPSHQVTQMGQEVILRCVPISNHLYFYWYRQILGQKVEFLVSFYNNEISEKSEIFDDQFSVERPDGSNFTLKIRSTKLEDSAMYFCASSELAYSYNEQFFGPGTRLTVL.

The chain is built from TRBV7-9 and TRBJ2-1, with 8 bases fitting TRBD2. Germline V CDR1 and CDR2: SEHNR, FQNEAQ (reference sequence). Trimming cost V 5 bases and J 5 bases; bases outside gene matches: 8. This CDR3 has 15 residues. CDR3 sequence: CASSQGTSAHNEQFF. CDR3 sequence (DNA): TGTGCCAGCAGCCAGGGGACTAGTGCCCACAATGAGCAGTTCTTC.

This clone was recorded only once. The rearrangement links TRBV6-5 to TRBJ2-3, with D perhaps matching TRBD2 (6 bases). Germline assignment: CDR1 MNHEY and CDR2 SVGAGI. V was trimmed by 0 bases and J by 4 bases, leaving 14 bases between them. The CDR3 runs to 16 residues. CDR3 in DNA: TGTGCCAGCAGTTACTCGTCGGCGGGGAGGTCAGATACGCAGTATTTT. It is translated as CASSYSSAGRSDTQYF.

V gene TRBV27 combines with J gene TRBJ2-7, with TRBD1 matching over 7 bases. V gave up 0 bases and J gave up 1 base; unmatched junction bases: 3. Germline-derived CDR1 and CDR2 are MNHEY and SMNVEV (reference sequence). The CDR3 spans 15 residues. The CDR3 region is CASSLSDRVSYEQYF. The CDR3 nucleotides read TGTGCCAGCAGTTTATCCGACAGGGTTTCCTACGAGCAGTACTTC.

CDR3 DNA: TGTGCCAGCACACAGGGGCGACTCAGCACAGATACGCAGTATTTT. Translating gives CASTQGRLSTDTQYF. This chain joins TRBV28 and TRBJ2-3; 7 bases match TRBD1. Per germline, CDR1 MDHEN and CDR2 SYDVKM. CDR3 length equals 15 residues. V gave up 7 bases and J gave up 0 bases; unmatched junction bases: 7.

V is TRBV5-6 and J is TRBJ2-3; the match to TRBD2 covers 11 bases. V lost 1 base, J lost 5 bases, and 9 bases stayed unmatched. CDR1 SGHDT and CDR2 YYEEEE come from the germline V gene. The CDR3 totals 17 residues. CDR3 residues: CASSLTSGSSMGDTQYF. In DNA, the CDR3 is TGTGCCAGCAGCTTGACTAGCGGGAGTTCCATGGGAGATACGCAGTATTTT.

The chain links TRBV11-1 to TRBJ1-1; the D gene is possibly TRBD1 (5 bases). CDR3 length: 17 residues. The V end lost 5 bases, the J end lost 2 bases, and 21 bases lay between the germline ends. Germline V lookup: CDR1 SGHAT, CDR2 FQDESV (reference sequence). CDR3 bases: TGTGCCAGCAGCCAGCCCCCCGACAGACTGATTAACACTGAAGCTTTCTTT. Protein sequence: CASSQPPDRLINTEAFF.

This chain uses TRBV18 with TRBJ1-1, with 8 positions matching TRBD1. J lost 5 bases, V lost 5 bases, and 7 bases had no gene match. The CDR3 has 14 amino acids. Germline assignment: CDR1 KGHSH and CDR2 LQKENI. CDR3 sequence (DNA): TGTGCCAGCTCAGCCGGGACAGGAGGGACTGAAGCTTTCTTT. Its translation: CASSAGTGGTEAFF.

The chain recombines TRBV28 with TRBJ2-7, with 13 bases fitting TRBD2. CDR3 length: 16 amino acids. Trimming at V came to 5 bases and at J to 4 bases, leaving 8 bases not matched to a gene. Germline lookup yields CDR1 MDHEN and CDR2 SYDVKM. As DNA, the CDR3 is TGTGCCAGCAGTCTGTCAGGGACTAGCGGGATTTACGAGCAGTACTTC. Translating gives CASSLSGTSGIYEQYF. Full variable domain (missing parts from reference TRBV28 and TRBJ2-7): DVKVTQSSRYLVKRTGEKVFLECVQDMDHENMFWYRQDPGLGLRLIYFSYDVKMKEKGDIPEGYSVSREKKERFSLILESASTNQTSMYLCASSLSGTSGIYEQYFGPGTRLTVT.

The chain has TRBV7-9 and TRBJ1-3; D unclear. Germline assignment: CDR1 SEHNR and CDR2 FQNEAQ (reference sequence). Trimming stripped 9 bases from V and 4 bases from J, with 10 bases between. This CDR3 comprises 12 residues. Written as DNA, the CDR3 is TGTGCCAGTACCTTCGGGGGAAACACCATATATTTT. It is translated as CASTFGGNTIYF.

V is TRBV7-8 and J is TRBJ2-7; D remains ambiguous. The CDR3 covers 12 residues. Trimming took 1 base from V and 6 from J, leaving 7 bases between them. The germline V gene has CDR1 SGHVS and CDR2 FQNEAQ. CDR3 in amino acids: CASSLVSVEQYF. CDR3 DNA: TGTGCCAGCAGCTTAGTTTCGGTCGAGCAGTACTTC.

The V and J genes are TRBV25-1 and TRBJ2-7; D possibly corresponds to TRBD1 (5 bases). The V gene lost 1 base and the J gene lost 2 bases, with 15 bases spanning the gap. Per the germline V gene, CDR1 is MGHDK and CDR2 is SYGVNS. This CDR3 region has 16 residues. The CDR3 sequence: CASSESVGQGPYEQYF. DNA for the CDR3: TGTGCCAGCAGTGAATCTGTCGGGCAGGGCCCCTACGAGCAGTACTTC.

This chain uses TRBV28 with TRBJ1-5; TRBD1 matches 9 bases. The CDR3 contains 15 residues. The trim removed 5 bases at V and 7 bases at J, leaving 9 bases unmatched. Germline-derived CDR1 and CDR2 are MDHEN and SYDVKM. CDR3 nucleotides: TGTGCCAGCAGTCCCGGGACAGGGCTTAACCAGCCCCAGCATTTT. Its translation: CASSPGTGLNQPQHF.